The 3 T cell receptor beta chains listed next were all sequenced from one sample in a study of T-cell memory formation after mild COVID-19. TCRdb redid the calling of the 5' RACE reads with MiXCR, one entry per CDR3 protein. Among over 30,000 distinct CDR3 sequences listed, 11% were seen once. The sample consisted of PBMCs or a T cell subset sorted from them (not recorded which). These receptors came from a man in his late teens or twenties who had mild COVID-19 (a few samples of this study predate the infection). Cell type and time point are not known.

This clonotype was observed a few times. The V call is TRBV2, the J call TRBJ2-5; D remains unclear. CDR3 size: 13 residues. The germline V gene has CDR1 SNHLY and CDR2 FYNNEI. The V gene lost 1 base and the J gene lost 2 bases, with 5 bases spanning the gap. DNA of the CDR3: TGTGCCAGCAGTGAAGTGAGTCAAGAGACCCAGTACTTC. Translation: CASSEVSQETQYF.

This clonotype was seen a few times. This chain connects TRBV6-1 to TRBJ2-1; weak D call: TRBD2 (6 bases). Trimming cost V 1 base and J 2 bases, with 9 bases left between them. Germline assignment: CDR1 MNHNS and CDR2 SASEGT. The CDR3 is 15 amino acids. The CDR3 is CASSEGGGTYNEQFF. In DNA, the CDR3 is TGTGCCAGCAGTGAAGGGGGCGGGACCTACAATGAGCAGTTCTTC.

This clonotype was detected many times. The V and J genes are TRBV4-1 and TRBJ2-5; D unclear. Deletions cut 4 bases from V and 0 bases from J, with 12 bases between. The germline gives CDR1 MGHRA, CDR2 YSYEKL. CDR3 size: 15 residues. Here the CDR3 DNA reads TGCGCCAGCAGCCTACGGTGGCTGAACCAAGAGACCCAGTACTTC. Its protein is CASSLRWLNQETQYF.